The source of this T cell receptor (beta chain) is a study of blood T cell repertoires in COVID-19. In the study overall: Whether acute or convalescent, the COVID-19 samples came from the United States, Italy and Spain.

The repertoire was sequenced with immunoSEQ multiplex PCR; TCRdb's copy has only in-frame clones and lacks some. The data contain 56,000 or so clones, about nine tenths of them singletons. This CDR3 region has 17 residues. Germline V lookup: CDR1 SGDLS, CDR2 YYNGEE. J was trimmed by 4 bases and V by 2 bases; bases with no gene match: 9. The TCR was taken from a man aged 50 or older with active COVID-19. Material for sequencing was peripheral blood. The rearrangement uses TRBV9 and TRBJ2-2; 9 bases are a match to TRBD2. The CDR3 sequence is CASSVGVSGSSTGELFF. DNA for the CDR3: TGTGCCAGCAGCGTTGGAGTTAGCGGGAGCTCCACCGGGGAGCTGTTTTTT.